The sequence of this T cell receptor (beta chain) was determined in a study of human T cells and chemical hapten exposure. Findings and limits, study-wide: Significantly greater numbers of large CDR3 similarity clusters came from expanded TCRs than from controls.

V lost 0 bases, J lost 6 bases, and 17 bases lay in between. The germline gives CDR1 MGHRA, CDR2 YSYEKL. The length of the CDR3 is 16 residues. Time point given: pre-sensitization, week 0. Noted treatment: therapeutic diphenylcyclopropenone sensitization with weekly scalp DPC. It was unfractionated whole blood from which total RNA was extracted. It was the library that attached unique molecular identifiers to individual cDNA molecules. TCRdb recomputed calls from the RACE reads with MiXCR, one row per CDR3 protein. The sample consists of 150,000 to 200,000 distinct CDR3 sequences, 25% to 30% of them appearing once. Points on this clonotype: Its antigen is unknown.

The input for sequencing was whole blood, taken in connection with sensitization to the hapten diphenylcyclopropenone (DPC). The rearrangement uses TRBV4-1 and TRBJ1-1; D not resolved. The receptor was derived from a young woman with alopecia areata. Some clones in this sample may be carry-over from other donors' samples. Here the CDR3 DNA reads TGCGCCAGCAGCCAAGATTTGGGCGGCCGGAGAGCTGAAGCTTTCTTT. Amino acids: CASSQDLGGRRAEAFF.